Listed below are T cell receptor beta chains from one sample, sequenced in a study of cytomegalovirus exposure and HLA in healthy donors. Assay used: immunoSEQ multiplex PCR; TCRdb lists only in-frame clones, some missing. The sample has approximately 160,000 clones; over 70% are singletons. Sequenced input: PBMCs. The origin of the receptors is a woman aged 50 to 60 in good health and CMV-seropositive. Each CDR3 is given with its conserved first and last residue. Fields, in order: clone size, J gene, V gene, D gene, CDR3 protein, CDR3 DNA. A D gene is named only where the DNA matches it firmly. The size field is filled for only some rows; it gives once, few, many or a size class.

abundance: -
j_gene: TRBJ1-1
v_gene: TRBV19
d_gene: -
CDR3aa: CASSKGREVEAFF
CDR3nt: TGTGCCAGTAGTAAGGGCAGGGAGGTTGAAGCTTTCTTT

abundance: few
j_gene: TRBJ2-7
v_gene: TRBV7-9
d_gene: TRBD2
CDR3aa: CASSPEGLAGTYEQYF
CDR3nt: TGTGCCAGCAGCCCCGAAGGACTAGCGGGGACCTACGAGCAGTACTTC

abundance: once
j_gene: TRBJ1-1
v_gene: TRBV6-1
d_gene: -
CDR3aa: CASSERGGRVHTEAFF
CDR3nt: TGTGCCAGCAGTGAACGAGGCGGGAGGGTGCACACTGAAGCTTTCTTT

abundance: -
j_gene: TRBJ2-5
v_gene: TRBV27
d_gene: TRBD1
CDR3aa: CASSPGGGETQYF
CDR3nt: TGTGCCAGCTCCCCAGGGGGCGGGGAGACCCAGTACTTC

abundance: -
j_gene: TRBJ2-3
v_gene: TRBV2
d_gene: -
CDR3aa: CASNENSADTQYF
CDR3nt: TGTGCCAGCAACGAGAATTCCGCAGATACGCAGTATTTT

abundance: -
j_gene: TRBJ1-2
v_gene: TRBV6-6
d_gene: -
CDR3aa: CASTPPMGGVNYGYTF
CDR3nt: TGTGCCAGCACCCCCCCGATGGGAGGGGTGAACTATGGCTACACCTTC

abundance: -
j_gene: TRBJ1-4
v_gene: TRBV19
d_gene: -
CDR3aa: CASSIAPPGARNEKLFF
CDR3nt: TGTGCCAGTAGTATAGCCCCCCCAGGGGCTCGTAATGAAAAACTGTTTTTT

abundance: -
j_gene: TRBJ2-3
v_gene: TRBV29-1
d_gene: TRBD2
CDR3aa: CSVATGLGADTQYF
CDR3nt: TGCAGCGTTGCCACGGGACTAGGGGCAGATACGCAGTATTTT

abundance: -
j_gene: TRBJ2-2
v_gene: TRBV5-1
d_gene: -
CDR3aa: CASGTLTGRNTGELFF
CDR3nt: TGCGCCAGCGGAACCTTGACAGGCCGGAACACCGGGGAGCTGTTTTTT

abundance: -
j_gene: TRBJ2-1
v_gene: TRBV13
d_gene: -
CDR3aa: CASSSPRAGASNEQFF
CDR3nt: TGTGCCAGCAGCTCCCCCCGCGCGGGGGCCTCCAATGAGCAGTTCTTC

abundance: -
j_gene: TRBJ1-1
v_gene: TRBV4-3
d_gene: -
CDR3aa: CASSQDQRVEAEAFF
CDR3nt: TGCGCCAGCAGCCAAGATCAGAGGGTGGAGGCTGAAGCTTTCTTT

abundance: -
j_gene: TRBJ1-1
v_gene: TRBV2
d_gene: TRBD1
CDR3aa: CASSEQGARYTEAFF
CDR3nt: TGTGCCAGCAGTGAACAGGGGGCCCGGTACACTGAAGCTTTCTTT